The clone carrying this T cell receptor beta chain was seen just once. V lost 6 bases to trimming and J lost 2 bases, with 16 bases between them. Germline CDR1 LNHDA, CDR2 SQIVND (reference sequence). The CDR3 loop spans 15 amino acids. In the original processing: Reference gene primer amplification in the assay estimated nucleated cell counts. Using immunoSEQ multiplex PCR, the repertoire was profiled, and TCRdb retains in-frame clones only, with some absent. V and J calls and clone size come straight from that table; D and trimming were deduced from the DNA. The profile shows some 28,000 clones, around 90% of them singletons. The sample is drawn from a study of blood T cell repertoires in COVID-19. Study summary: There were acute and convalescent COVID-19 samples, and they came from the United States, Italy and Spain. PBMCs, B-cell-depleted T cells, or T cells were the source of the cDNA or gDNA that made up the material.

This receptor was obtained from a human donor in a cohort sampled during active COVID-19. This chain joins TRBV19 and TRBJ2-5; tentatively, D is TRBD1 (6 bases). Material for sequencing was peripheral blood. The CDR3 loop reads CASRHTPGQQETQYF. The CDR3 DNA follows: TGTGCCAGTAGACACACTCCGGGACAACAAGAGACCCAGTACTTC.